What follows describes a single T cell receptor (beta chain). Enrollees, roughly 18 to 95 years old, lived in 24 US areas. Cohorts were assigned according to the clinical history that participants reported. There are 13 residues in the CDR3. Trimming took off 6 bases at V and 6 bases at J, with 14 bases between the two ends. Using immunoSEQ multiplex PCR, the repertoire was profiled, and TCRdb retains in-frame clones only, with some absent. The sample lists roughly 400,000 clones; around 92% were seen once. The data are from a study of blood T cell repertoires in COVID-19. Study context: Sample material is recorded as cDNA or gDNA derived from T cells, B-cell-depleted T cells, or PBMCs.

This receptor was taken from a woman aged 25 to 39 who had recovered from COVID-19. The sample taken for sequencing was PBMCs or T cells enriched from blood (not recorded which). The genes are TRBV12-3 or TRBV12-4 and TRBJ1-2, with TRBD1 as a possible D gene (6 bases). CDR3 sequence reads: CASSPRQDHGYTF. CDR3 in DNA: TGTGCCAGCAGCCCTAGACAGGACCATGGCTACACCTTC.